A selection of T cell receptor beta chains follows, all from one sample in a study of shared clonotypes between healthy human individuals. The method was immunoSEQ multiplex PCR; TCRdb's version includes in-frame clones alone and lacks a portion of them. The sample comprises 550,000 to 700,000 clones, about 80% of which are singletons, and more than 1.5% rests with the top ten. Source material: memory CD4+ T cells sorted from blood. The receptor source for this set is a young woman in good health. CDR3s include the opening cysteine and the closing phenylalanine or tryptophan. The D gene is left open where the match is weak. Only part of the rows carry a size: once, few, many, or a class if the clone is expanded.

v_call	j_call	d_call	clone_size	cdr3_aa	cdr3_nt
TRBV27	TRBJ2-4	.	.	CASMRTDLRIQYF	TGTGCCAGCATGCGGACAGATCTACGGATTCAGTACTTC
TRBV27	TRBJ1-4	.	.	CASRAPTNEKLFF	TGTGCCAGCAGGGCCCCAACTAATGAAAAACTGTTTTTT
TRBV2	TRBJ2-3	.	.	CASWGPDTQYF	TGTGCCAGCTGGGGGCCAGATACGCAGTATTTT
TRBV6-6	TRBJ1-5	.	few	CASSSGGLQDQPQHF	TGTGCCAGCAGTTCCGGGGGACTGCAGGATCAGCCCCAGCATTTT
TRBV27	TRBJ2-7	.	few	CASSFDGSVGEQYF	TGTGCCAGCAGTTTCGATGGGAGCGTGGGGGAGCAGTACTTC
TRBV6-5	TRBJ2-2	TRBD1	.	CASSFERTGNTGELFF	TGTGCCAGCAGTTTCGAACGGACAGGGAACACCGGGGAGCTGTTTTTT
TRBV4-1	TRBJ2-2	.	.	CASSQDYLTANTGELFF	TGCGCCAGCAGCCAAGATTATTTGACAGCGAACACCGGGGAGCTGTTTTTT
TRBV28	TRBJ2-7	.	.	CASSPHGAGPYEQYF	TGTGCCAGCAGCCCGCACGGGGCAGGACCTTACGAGCAGTACTTC
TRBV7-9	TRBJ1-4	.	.	CASSLAGSNEKLFF	TGTGCCAGCAGCTTAGCCGGCAGTAATGAAAAACTGTTTTTT
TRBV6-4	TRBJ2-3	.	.	CASSDRGGSDTQYF	TGTGCCAGCAGTGACAGGGGAGGATCAGATACGCAGTATTTT
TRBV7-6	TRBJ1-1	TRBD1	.	CASIQGQANTEAFF	TGTGCCAGCATCCAGGGACAGGCGAACACTGAAGCTTTCTTT
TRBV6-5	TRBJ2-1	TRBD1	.	CASSYGGQGHNEQFF	TGTGCCAGCAGTTACGGGGGACAGGGGCACAATGAGCAGTTCTTC
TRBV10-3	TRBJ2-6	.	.	CAISRASGANVLTF	TGTGCCATCAGCAGAGCTTCTGGGGCCAACGTCCTGACTTTC
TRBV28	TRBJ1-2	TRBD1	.	CASSSGQYNRYGYTF	TGTGCCAGCAGCTCGGGACAGTACAATCGGTATGGCTACACCTTC
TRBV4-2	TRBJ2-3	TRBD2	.	CASSQSLAGVEDTQYF	TGTGCCAGCAGCCAATCACTAGCGGGAGTTGAAGATACGCAGTATTTT
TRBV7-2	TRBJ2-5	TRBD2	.	CASSLVVAGRETQYF	TGTGCCAGCAGCCTAGTAGTAGCGGGACGGGAGACCCAGTACTTC
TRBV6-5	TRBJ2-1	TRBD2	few	CASSYEAGSYNEQFF	TGTGCCAGCAGTTACGAAGCGGGATCCTACAATGAGCAGTTCTTC
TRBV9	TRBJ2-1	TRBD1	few	CASSAKPGTGGYNEQFF	TGTGCCAGCAGCGCCAAGCCCGGGACAGGGGGATACAATGAGCAGTTCTTC
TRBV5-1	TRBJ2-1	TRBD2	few	CASSSNPGLAGVREQFF	TGCGCCAGCAGCTCGAACCCGGGACTAGCGGGAGTTCGTGAGCAGTTCTTC
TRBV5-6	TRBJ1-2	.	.	CASSLPGSIYGYTF	TGTGCCAGCAGCTTGCCAGGGAGCATCTATGGCTACACCTTC
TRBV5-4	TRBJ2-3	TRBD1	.	CASTSGGAEDTQYF	TGTGCCAGCACCTCAGGGGGCGCGGAAGATACGCAGTATTTT
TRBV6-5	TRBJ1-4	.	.	CASSYSWGRLDEKLFF	TGTGCCAGCAGTTACTCGTGGGGGCGGTTGGATGAAAAACTGTTTTTT
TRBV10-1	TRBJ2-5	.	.	CASSESYETQYF	TGCGCCAGCAGTGAGTCGTATGAGACCCAGTACTTC
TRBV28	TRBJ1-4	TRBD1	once	CATHRDRESEKLFF	TGTGCCACCCATAGGGACAGGGAGAGTGAAAAACTGTTTTTT
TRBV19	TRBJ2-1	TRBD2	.	CASSRRVAGGWSSYNEQFF	TGTGCCAGTAGTAGGCGGGTAGCGGGAGGGTGGAGCTCCTACAATGAGCAGTTCTTC
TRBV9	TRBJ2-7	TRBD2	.	CASSVGTSGAGSAYEQYF	TGTGCCAGCAGCGTGGGGACTAGCGGAGCCGGGTCGGCTTACGAGCAGTACTTC
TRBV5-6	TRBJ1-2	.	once	CASRRDANYGYTF	TGTGCCAGCAGGCGGGACGCTAACTATGGCTACACCTTC
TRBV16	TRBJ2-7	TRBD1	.	CASSRISGTGVEQYF	TGTGCCAGCAGCCGGATTTCCGGGACAGGGGTCGAGCAGTACTTC
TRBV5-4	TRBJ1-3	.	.	CASSLGGGLSGNTIYF	TGTGCCAGCAGCTTGGGCGGGGGACTCTCTGGAAACACCATATATTTT
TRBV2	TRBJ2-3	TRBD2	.	CAGTGTSDNTYWGTDTQYF	TGTGCCGGTACCGGGACTAGCGACAACACCTATTGGGGCACAGATACGCAGTATTTT
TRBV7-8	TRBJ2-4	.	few	CASSQDGTWNIQYF	TGTGCCAGCAGCCAGGACGGGACATGGAACATTCAGTACTTC
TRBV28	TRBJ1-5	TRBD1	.	CASSSPGQGLYSNQPQHF	TGTGCCAGCAGTTCGCCGGGACAGGGGTTATATAGCAATCAGCCCCAGCATTTT
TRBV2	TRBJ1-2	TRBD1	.	CASSERGQNYGYTF	TGTGCCAGCAGTGAAAGGGGGCAGAACTATGGCTACACCTTC
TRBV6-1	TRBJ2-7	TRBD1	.	CASRFGQGAYEQYF	TGTGCCAGCAGGTTCGGACAGGGGGCGTACGAGCAGTACTTC
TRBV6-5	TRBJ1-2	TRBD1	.	CASSYTTGGIYGYTF	TGTGCCAGCAGTTACACGACAGGGGGCATCTATGGCTACACCTTC
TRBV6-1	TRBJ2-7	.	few	CASGEVTNYEQYF	TGTGCCAGTGGAGAGGTCACTAACTACGAGCAGTACTTC
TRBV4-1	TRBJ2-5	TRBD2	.	CASRRLAGGETQYF	TGCGCCAGCCGCAGACTAGCGGGAGGAGAGACCCAGTACTTC
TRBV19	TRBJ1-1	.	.	CASSSGHARAGEVTEAFF	TGTGCCAGTAGTTCGGGACACGCTCGGGCGGGGGAGGTTACTGAAGCTTTCTTT
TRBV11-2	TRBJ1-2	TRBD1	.	CASSVGTGPFRYTF	TGTGCCAGCAGCGTTGGGACAGGCCCCTTTCGCTACACCTTC
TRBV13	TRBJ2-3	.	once	CASSLMFGENTDTQYF	TGTGCCAGCAGCTTAATGTTCGGAGAAAACACAGATACGCAGTATTTT